The 6 T cell receptor beta chains below come from one sample, sequenced in a study of T cells after yellow fever vaccination. TCRdb called the 5' RACE reads again in MiXCR, with one record for every CDR3 protein. The sample records 300,000 to 400,000 distinct CDR3 sequences, 8.5% to 10% being singletons. The material was PBMCs, obtained on the day of the first yellow fever vaccination. The receptors derive from a man between 18 and 35 years old who received the YFV17D yellow fever vaccine.

This chain joins TRBV5-1 and TRBJ1-1, with TRBD1 matching 7 bases. The CDR3 extends over 18 amino acids. Losses at the gene ends were 0 bases for V and 0 bases for J; bases not matched to a gene: 11. Germline CDR1 is SGHRS and CDR2 is YFSETQ. CDR3 sequence (DNA): TGCGCCAGCAGCTTGGAGGGGAACAGGGGTGGGATGAACACTGAAGCTTTCTTT. Protein: CASSLEGNRGGMNTEAFF.

This clonotype came up a few times. In DNA form, the CDR3 reads TGTGCCGTCCGGGGTATCAAAAACATTCAGTACTTC. It specifies CAVRGIKNIQYF. The chain joins TRBV7-9 to TRBJ2-4; D is possibly TRBD2 (5 bases). CDR1 is SEHNR and CDR2 is FQNEAQ in the germline V gene (reference sequence). This CDR3 comprises 12 residues. Trimming removed 11 bases from V and 3 bases from J, with 11 bases in between.

This clonotype showed up just a few times. The genes are TRBV4-3 and TRBJ2-7, with a possible D match to TRBD2 (6 bases). Germline CDR1 reads LGHNA; CDR2 reads YSLEER. V was pared by 0 bases and J by 4 bases, with 10 bases between. The CDR3 consists of 14 residues. As DNA, the CDR3 is TGCGCCAGCAGCCAAGATCTCGGAGGGTACGAGCAGTACTTC. As protein: CASSQDLGGYEQYF.

The sample holds a few counts of this clonotype. The chain couples TRBV7-2 to TRBJ1-4, with D tentatively TRBD1 (6 bases). This CDR3 region has 17 residues. The V end was cut by 9 bases, the J end by 5 bases, with 25 bases between. The germline gives CDR1 SGHTA, CDR2 FQGNSA. CDR3 nucleotide sequence: TGTGCCAGGCCGGAGGGGGGGCTTGGGAAGGGGAATGAAAAACTGTTTTTT. This gives the protein CARPEGGLGKGNEKLFF.

The chain recombines TRBV27 with TRBJ2-3; D is ambiguous. V lost 7 bases and J lost 6, with 23 bases in between. Germline V gene lookup returns CDR1 MNHEY and CDR2 SMNVEV (reference sequence). CDR3 length: 16 residues. Here the CDR3 DNA reads TGTGCCAGCACCCCCCGTCTCGTGGGATTTTTGGATACGCAGTATTTT. Encoded protein: CASTPRLVGFLDTQYF.

This clonotype showed up just a few times. This chain connects TRBV29-1 to TRBJ2-7; weak D call: TRBD1 (5 bases). Trimming stripped 6 bases from V and 2 bases from J, with 11 bases between. CDR1 is SQVTM, CDR2 ANQGSEA, per germline. CDR3 size: 12 residues. The CDR3 protein is CSVAPTAYEQYF. The CDR3 nucleotides read TGCAGCGTCGCACCGACAGCCTACGAGCAGTACTTC.